This T cell receptor (beta chain) was found in a study of blood T cell repertoires in COVID-19. This CDR3 is 12 amino acids long. J gave up 7 bases and V 0 bases, and 3 bases lay outside the gene matches. Germline CDR1 is GTSNPN and CDR2 is SVGIG (reference sequence). Measured with immunoSEQ multiplex PCR; TCRdb has only the in-frame clones, and not every one. The sample yields roughly 100,000 clones, approximately 80% seen once. The V and J genes are TRBV30 and TRBJ2-7; 7 bases align to TRBD1. The sequencing input was peripheral blood. This TCR was recovered from a man older than 75 with COVID-19, enrolled during active disease. CDR3 DNA: TGTGCCTGGAGTGTGACAGGGTGGGAGCAGTACTTC. Protein: CAWSVTGWEQYF. Full variable domain (outside the CDR3, taken from reference TRBV30 and TRBJ2-7): SQTIHQWPATLVQPVGSPLSLECTVEGTSNPNLYWYRQAAGRGLQLLFYSVGIGQISSEVPQNLSASRPQDRQFILSSKKLLLSDSGFYLCAWSVTGWEQYFGPGTRLTVT.